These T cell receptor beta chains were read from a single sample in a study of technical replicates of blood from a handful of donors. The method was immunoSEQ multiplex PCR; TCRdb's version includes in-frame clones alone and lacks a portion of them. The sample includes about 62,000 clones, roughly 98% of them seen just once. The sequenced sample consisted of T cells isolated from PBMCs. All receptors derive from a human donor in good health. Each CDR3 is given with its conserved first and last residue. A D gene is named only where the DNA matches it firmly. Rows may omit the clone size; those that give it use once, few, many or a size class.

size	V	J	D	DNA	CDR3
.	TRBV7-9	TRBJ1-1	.	TGTGCCAGCACGTCCAGGGTGAACACTGAAGCTTTCTTT	CASTSRVNTEAFF
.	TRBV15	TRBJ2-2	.	TGTGCCACCAGCAGAGACCAGCACCGAATAGTCTTAGGGGCCGGGGAGCTGTTTTTT	CATSRDQHRIVLGAGELFF
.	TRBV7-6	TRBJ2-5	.	TGTGCCAGCAGCCCTGACACGGCAACCGCAGCCCAGTACTTC	CASSPDTATAAQYF
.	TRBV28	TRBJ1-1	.	TGTGCCAGCAGTTTATGGGGGGGGGAAGCTTTCTTT	CASSLWGGEAFF
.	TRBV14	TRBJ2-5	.	TGTGCCAGCAGCCAAGAAACGCGGGGATCCCTCGAAGAGACCCAGTACTTC	CASSQETRGSLEETQYF
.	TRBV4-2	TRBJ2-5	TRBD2	TGTGCCAGCAGCCAAGTCAGCGGGGGGACACAAGAGACCCAGTACTTC	CASSQVSGGTQETQYF
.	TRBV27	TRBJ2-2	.	TGTGCCAGCAGCTTTACAGGGAGGGGGCTGTTTTTT	CASSFTGRGLFF
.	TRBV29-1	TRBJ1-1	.	TGCAGCGTTGACGCTGGGAGGAACACTGAAGCTTTCTTT	CSVDAGRNTEAFF
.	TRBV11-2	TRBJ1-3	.	TGTGCCAGCAGCTTAGCACAGAGCTCTGGAAACACCATATATTTT	CASSLAQSSGNTIYF
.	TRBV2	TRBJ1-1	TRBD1	TGTGCCATCCTGGGACAGGGGACGATCACTGAAGCTTTCTTT	CAILGQGTITEAFF
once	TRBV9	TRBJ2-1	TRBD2	TGTGCCAGCAGCATCGGGACTAGCGGGGGGGATGAGCAGTTCTTC	CASSIGTSGGDEQFF
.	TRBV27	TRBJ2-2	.	TGTGCCAGCAGTTTAAAACCCAGATACAACACCGGGGAGCTGTTTTTT	CASSLKPRYNTGELFF
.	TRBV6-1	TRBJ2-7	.	TGTGCCAGCAGTGGGACAGCCTACGAGCAGTACTTC	CASSGTAYEQYF
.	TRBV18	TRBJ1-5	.	TGTGCCAGCTCGCCATCGGGGAAGGATCAGCCCCAGCATTTT	CASSPSGKDQPQHF
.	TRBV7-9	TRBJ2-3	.	TGTGCCAGCAGCCCGACTAGTCAGAGAGATACGCAGTATTTT	CASSPTSQRDTQYF
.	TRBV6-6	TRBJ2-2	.	TGTGCCAGCAGTTCCAGGGTGAACGGGGAGCTGTTTTTT	CASSSRVNGELFF
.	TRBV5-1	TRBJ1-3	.	TGCGCCAGCAGCCCCAGCGCTTTGCGTGCCCTTTCTTCTGGAAACACCATATATTTT	CASSPSALRALSSGNTIYF
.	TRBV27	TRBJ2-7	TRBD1	TGTGCCAGCAGTTTTTTAGGGACAGGGGGGTTTGCTACCTACGAGCAGTACTTC	CASSFLGTGGFATYEQYF
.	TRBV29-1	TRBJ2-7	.	TGCAGCGCCATAACTCCGGGCCCACGGTGGAGGGAGCAGTACTTC	CSAITPGPRWREQYF
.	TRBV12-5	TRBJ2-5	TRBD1	TGTGCTAGTGGTCCCCAATCGGGACAGGGGGGCCCGGTTGGAGAGACCCAGTACTTC	CASGPQSGQGGPVGETQYF
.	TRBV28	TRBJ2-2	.	TGTGCCAGCAGTTTGTGGACAGCTACGAACACCGGGGAGCTGTTTTTT	CASSLWTATNTGELFF
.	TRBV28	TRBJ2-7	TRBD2	TGTGCCAGCAGTACCGGGACTAGCGTTCACGAGCAGTACTTC	CASSTGTSVHEQYF
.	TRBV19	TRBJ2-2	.	TGTGCCAGCAGACTAAACACCGGGGAGCTGTTTTTT	CASRLNTGELFF
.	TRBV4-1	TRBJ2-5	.	TGCGCCAGCAGCCGTGACAGGTTTGAGACCCAGTACTTC	CASSRDRFETQYF
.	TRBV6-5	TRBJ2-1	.	TGTGCCAGCAGTTACGGCGGGTTGGGTTACAATGAGCAGTTCTTC	CASSYGGLGYNEQFF
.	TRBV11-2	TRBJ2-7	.	TGTGCCAGCAGCTTAAGTCGTATTGGCAAAGTCTACGAGCAGTACTTC	CASSLSRIGKVYEQYF
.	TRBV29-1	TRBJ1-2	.	TGCAGCGTTGTCAGCTATGGCTACACCTTC	CSVVSYGYTF
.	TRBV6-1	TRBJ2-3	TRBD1	TGTGCCAGCAGTGTTTGGGTGGGGGCTAGGGGGCCTCGCACAGATACGCAGTATTTT	CASSVWVGARGPRTDTQYF
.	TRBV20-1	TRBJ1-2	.	TGCAGTGCTGCTGACGACTTAGGCTACACCTTC	CSAADDLGYTF
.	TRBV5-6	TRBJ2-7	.	TGTGCCAGCAGCTCGACGGACAGATCCTACGAGCAGTACTTC	CASSSTDRSYEQYF
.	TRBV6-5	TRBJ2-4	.	TGTGCCAGCAGTTACTCGATGGCGGGGGCCAAAAACATTCAGTACTTC	CASSYSMAGAKNIQYF
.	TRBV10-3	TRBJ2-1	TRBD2	TGTGCCATCTGGGCTAGCGGGAGGGCCAATGAGCAGTTCTTC	CAIWASGRANEQFF
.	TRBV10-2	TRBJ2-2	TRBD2	TGCGCCAGCGCCGGGACTAGCAACACCGGGGAGCTGTTTTTT	CASAGTSNTGELFF
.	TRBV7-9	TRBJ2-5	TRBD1	TGTGCCAGCAGCGGCAGGACAGGGGATTGGGAGACCCAGTACTTC	CASSGRTGDWETQYF
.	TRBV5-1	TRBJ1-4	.	TGCGCCAGCAGCCTTTTCGAGGAGGGCGAAAAACTGTTTTTT	CASSLFEEGEKLFF
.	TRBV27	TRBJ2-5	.	TGTGCCAGCAGTTTTGACAACTTCCAAGAGACCCAGTACTTC	CASSFDNFQETQYF
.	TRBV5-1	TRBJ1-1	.	TGCGCCAGCAGCTTCCGAGGCACTGAAGCTTTCTTT	CASSFRGTEAFF
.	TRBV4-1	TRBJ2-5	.	TGCGCCAGCAGCCGCCTAGCGTTTGAAGAGACCCAGTACTTC	CASSRLAFEETQYF
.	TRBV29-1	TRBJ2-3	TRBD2	TGCAGCGCCGGACTAGCGGGCATGGATACGCAGTATTTT	CSAGLAGMDTQYF
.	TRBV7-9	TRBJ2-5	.	TGTGCCAGCAGCCTCAATATACTGGACAGTCAAGAGACCCAGTACTTC	CASSLNILDSQETQYF
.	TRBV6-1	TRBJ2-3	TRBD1	TGTGCCAGTGGTAGGGGACAGGGGTTCGCAGATACGCAGTATTTT	CASGRGQGFADTQYF
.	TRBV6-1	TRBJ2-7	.	TGTGCCAGCAGTGAACCACAGGACTACGAGCAGTACTTC	CASSEPQDYEQYF
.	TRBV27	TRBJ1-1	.	TGTGCCAGCAGTTTAAGTTGGAGCACTGAAGCTTTCTTT	CASSLSWSTEAFF
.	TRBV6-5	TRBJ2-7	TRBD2	TGTGCCAGCAGTTTGATAGGGACTAGCGGCTACGAGCAGTACTTC	CASSLIGTSGYEQYF
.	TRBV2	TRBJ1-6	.	TGTGCCAGCCTCCAGGCACACCGGAATGCCCTCCACTTT	CASLQAHRNALHF
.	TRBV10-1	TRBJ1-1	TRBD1	TGCGCCAGCAGCGGACAGGCCGCGAGCACTGAAGCTTTCTTT	CASSGQAASTEAFF
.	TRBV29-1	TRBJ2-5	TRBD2	TGCAGCGTTGAGCGGGAGGGCTCTGAGACCCAGTACTTC	CSVEREGSETQYF
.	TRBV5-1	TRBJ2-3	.	TGCGCCAGCAGCGCAGAATGGTACCCGCAGTATTTT	CASSAEWYPQYF
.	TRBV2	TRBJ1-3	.	TGTGCCAGCAGTGGGGCAGTCCCCTACTCTGGAAACACCATATATTTT	CASSGAVPYSGNTIYF
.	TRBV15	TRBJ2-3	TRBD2	TGTGCCACCAGCAGAGTCGGCGGGACTAGCGTAACAGATACGCAGTATTTT	CATSRVGGTSVTDTQYF
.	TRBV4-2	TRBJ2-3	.	TGTGCCAGCAGCCCGTCGGGGGATACGCAGTATTTT	CASSPSGDTQYF
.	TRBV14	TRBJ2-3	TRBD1	TGTGCCAGCAGCCCCAAGGGGGGGACAGGGCTGGGAGATACGCAGTATTTT	CASSPKGGTGLGDTQYF
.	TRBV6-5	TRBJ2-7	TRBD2	TGTGCCAGCGCCCCACTAGCGCGCTCCTACGAGCAGTACTTC	CASAPLARSYEQYF